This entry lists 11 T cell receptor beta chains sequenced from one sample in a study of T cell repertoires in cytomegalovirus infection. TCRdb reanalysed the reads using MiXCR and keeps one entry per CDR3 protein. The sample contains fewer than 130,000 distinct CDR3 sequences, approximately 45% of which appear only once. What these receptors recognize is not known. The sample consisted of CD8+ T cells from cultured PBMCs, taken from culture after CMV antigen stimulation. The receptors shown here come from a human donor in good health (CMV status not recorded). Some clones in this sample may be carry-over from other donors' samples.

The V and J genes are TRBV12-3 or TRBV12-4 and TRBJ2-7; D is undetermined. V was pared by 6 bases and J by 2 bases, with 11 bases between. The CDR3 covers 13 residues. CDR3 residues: CASSRTVTYEQYF. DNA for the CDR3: TGTGCCAGCAGCCGGACCGTCACCTACGAGCAGTACTTC.

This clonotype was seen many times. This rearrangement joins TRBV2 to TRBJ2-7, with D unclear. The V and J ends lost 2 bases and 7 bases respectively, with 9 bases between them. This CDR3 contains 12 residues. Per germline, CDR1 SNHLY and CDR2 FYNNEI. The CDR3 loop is CASSESGSEQYF. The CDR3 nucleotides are TGTGCCAGCAGTGAATCGGGTAGTGAGCAGTACTTC.

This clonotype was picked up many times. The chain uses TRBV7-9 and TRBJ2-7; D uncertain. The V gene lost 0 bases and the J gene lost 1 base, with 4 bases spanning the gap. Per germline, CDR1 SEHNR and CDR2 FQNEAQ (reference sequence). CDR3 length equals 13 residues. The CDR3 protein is CASSLAGSYEQYF. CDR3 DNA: TGTGCCAGCAGCTTAGCCGGATCCTACGAGCAGTACTTC.

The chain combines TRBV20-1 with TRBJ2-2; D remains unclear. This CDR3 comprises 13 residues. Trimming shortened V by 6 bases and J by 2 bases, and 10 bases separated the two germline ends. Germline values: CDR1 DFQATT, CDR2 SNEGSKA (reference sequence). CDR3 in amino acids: CSASSANTGELFF. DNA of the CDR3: TGCAGTGCCAGCTCAGCAAACACCGGGGAGCTGTTTTTT.

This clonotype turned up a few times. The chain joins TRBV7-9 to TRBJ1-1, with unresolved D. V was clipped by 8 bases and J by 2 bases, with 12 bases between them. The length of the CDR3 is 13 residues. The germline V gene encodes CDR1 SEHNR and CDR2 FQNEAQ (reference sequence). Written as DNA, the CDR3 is TGTGCCAGCGGCACCAACGAAAACACTGAAGCTTTCTTT. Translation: CASGTNENTEAFF.

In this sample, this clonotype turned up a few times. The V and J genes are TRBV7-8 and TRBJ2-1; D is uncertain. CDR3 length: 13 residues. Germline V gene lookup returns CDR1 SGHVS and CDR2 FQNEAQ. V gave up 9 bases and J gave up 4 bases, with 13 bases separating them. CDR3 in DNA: TGTGCCAGTACCTCCACGAGTTACAATGAGCAGTTCTTC. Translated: CASTSTSYNEQFF.

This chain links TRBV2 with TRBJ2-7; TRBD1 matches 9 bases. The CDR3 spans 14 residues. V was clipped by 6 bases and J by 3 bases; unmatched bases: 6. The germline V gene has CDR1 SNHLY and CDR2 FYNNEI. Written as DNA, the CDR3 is TGTGCCAGCAGGTCGGACAGGGGCGACTACGAGCAGTACTTC. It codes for CASRSDRGDYEQYF.

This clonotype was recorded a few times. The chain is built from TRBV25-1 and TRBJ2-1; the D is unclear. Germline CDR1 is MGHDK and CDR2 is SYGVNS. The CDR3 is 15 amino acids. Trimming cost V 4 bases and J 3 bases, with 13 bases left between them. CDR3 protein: CASSVSAESYNEQFF. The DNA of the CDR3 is TGTGCCAGCAGTGTTTCGGCCGAAAGCTACAATGAGCAGTTCTTC.

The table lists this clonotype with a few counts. CDR3 protein: CASSPRQGIYNEQFF. The CDR3 DNA follows: TGTGCCAGCAGCCCCCGGCAGGGGATCTACAATGAGCAGTTCTTC. This chain connects TRBV7-3 to TRBJ2-1, with D perhaps matching TRBD1 (6 bases). Germline V lookup: CDR1 SGHTA, CDR2 FQGTGA. Trimming removed 5 bases from V and 3 bases from J, with 14 bases in between. The CDR3 loop spans 15 amino acids.

The CDR3 here is CASSPDILGTEAFF. CDR3 sequence (DNA): TGTGCCAGCAGCCCAGACATTTTGGGCACTGAAGCTTTCTTT. The chain recombines TRBV12-3 or TRBV12-4 with TRBJ1-1, with D uncertain. Trimming removed 6 bases from V and 4 bases from J, with 15 bases in between. This CDR3 region has 14 residues.

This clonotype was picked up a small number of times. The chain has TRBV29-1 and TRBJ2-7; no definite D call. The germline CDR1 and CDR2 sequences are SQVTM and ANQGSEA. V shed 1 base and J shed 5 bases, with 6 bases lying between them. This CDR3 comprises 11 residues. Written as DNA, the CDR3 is TGCAGCGTTGAAGTCGGCCACGAGCAGTACTTC. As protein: CSVEVGHEQYF.